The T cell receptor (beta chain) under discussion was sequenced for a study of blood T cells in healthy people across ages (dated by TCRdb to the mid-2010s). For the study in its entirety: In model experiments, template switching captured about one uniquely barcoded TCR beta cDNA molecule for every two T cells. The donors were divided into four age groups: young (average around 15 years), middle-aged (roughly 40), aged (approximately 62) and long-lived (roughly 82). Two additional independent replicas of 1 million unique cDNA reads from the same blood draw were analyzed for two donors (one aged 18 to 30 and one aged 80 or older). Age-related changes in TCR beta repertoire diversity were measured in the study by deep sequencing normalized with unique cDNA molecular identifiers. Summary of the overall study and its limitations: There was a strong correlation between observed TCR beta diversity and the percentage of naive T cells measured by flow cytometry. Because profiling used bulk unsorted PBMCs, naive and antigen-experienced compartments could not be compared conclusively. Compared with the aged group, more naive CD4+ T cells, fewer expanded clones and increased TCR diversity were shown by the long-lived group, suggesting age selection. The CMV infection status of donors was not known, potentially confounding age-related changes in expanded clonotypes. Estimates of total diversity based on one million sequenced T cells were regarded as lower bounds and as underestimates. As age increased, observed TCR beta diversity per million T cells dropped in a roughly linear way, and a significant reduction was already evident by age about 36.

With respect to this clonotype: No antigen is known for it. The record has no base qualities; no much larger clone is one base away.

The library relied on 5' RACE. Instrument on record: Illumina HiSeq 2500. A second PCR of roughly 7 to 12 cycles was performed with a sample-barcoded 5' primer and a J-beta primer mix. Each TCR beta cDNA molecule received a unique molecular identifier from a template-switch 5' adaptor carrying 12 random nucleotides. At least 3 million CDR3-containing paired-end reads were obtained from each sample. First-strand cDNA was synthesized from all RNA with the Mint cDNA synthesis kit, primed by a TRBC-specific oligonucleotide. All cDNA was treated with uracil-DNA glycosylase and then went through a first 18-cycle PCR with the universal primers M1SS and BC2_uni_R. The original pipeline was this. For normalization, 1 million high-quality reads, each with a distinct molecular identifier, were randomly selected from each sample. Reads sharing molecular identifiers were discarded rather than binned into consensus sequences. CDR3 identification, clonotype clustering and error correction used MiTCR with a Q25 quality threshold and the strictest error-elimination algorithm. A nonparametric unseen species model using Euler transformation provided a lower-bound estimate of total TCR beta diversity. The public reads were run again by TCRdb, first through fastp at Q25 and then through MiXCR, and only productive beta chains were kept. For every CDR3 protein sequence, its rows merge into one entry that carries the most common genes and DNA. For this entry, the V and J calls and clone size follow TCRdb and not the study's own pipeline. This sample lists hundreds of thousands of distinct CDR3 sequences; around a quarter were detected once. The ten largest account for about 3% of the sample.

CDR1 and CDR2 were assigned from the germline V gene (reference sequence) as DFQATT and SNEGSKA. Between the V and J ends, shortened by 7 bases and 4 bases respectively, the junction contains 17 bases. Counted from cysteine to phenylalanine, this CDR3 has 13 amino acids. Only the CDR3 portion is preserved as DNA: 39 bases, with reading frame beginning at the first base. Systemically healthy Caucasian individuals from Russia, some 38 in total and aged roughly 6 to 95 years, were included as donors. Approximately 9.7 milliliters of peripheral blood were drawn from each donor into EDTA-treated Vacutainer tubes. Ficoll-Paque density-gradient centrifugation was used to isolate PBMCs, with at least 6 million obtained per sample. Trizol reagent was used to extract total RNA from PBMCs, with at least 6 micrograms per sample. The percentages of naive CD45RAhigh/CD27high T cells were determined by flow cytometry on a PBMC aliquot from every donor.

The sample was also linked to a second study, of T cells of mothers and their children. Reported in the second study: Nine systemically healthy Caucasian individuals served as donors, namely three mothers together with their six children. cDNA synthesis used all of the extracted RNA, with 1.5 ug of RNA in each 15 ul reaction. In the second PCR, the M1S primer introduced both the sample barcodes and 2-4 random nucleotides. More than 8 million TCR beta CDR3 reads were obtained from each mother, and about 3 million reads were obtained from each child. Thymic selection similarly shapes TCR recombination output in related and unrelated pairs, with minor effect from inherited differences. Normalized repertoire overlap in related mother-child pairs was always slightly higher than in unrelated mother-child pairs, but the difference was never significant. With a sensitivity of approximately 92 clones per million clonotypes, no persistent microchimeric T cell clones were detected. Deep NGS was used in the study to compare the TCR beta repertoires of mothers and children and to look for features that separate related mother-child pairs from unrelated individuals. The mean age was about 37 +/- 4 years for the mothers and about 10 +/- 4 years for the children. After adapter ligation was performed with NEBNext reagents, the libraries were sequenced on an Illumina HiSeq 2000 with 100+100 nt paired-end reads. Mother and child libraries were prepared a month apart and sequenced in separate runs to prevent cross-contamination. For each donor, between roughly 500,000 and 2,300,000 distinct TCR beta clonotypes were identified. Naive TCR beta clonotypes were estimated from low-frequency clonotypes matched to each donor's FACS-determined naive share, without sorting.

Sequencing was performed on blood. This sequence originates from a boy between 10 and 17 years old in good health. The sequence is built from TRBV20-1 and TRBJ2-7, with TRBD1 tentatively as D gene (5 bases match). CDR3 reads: CSVSGQPNYEQYF. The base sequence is TGCAGTGTGTCAGGGCAACCTAATTACGAGCAGTACTTC.